Listed below are T cell receptor beta chains from one sample, sequenced in a study of control samples from healthy donors and cancer patients. Clones were read by immunoSEQ multiplex PCR, and TCRdb kept only the in-frame ones, dropping some. The data hold about 51,000 clones, with 80% observed a single time. Sequences were obtained from blood. The receptors were sampled from a man aged 65-85 years in good health. CDR3s include the opening cysteine and the closing phenylalanine or tryptophan. A D gene is named only where the DNA matches it firmly. Expanded clones are given a class, and other clones once, few, many or no size at all.

CDR3 DNA: TGCGCCAGCAGCTTGGACAGTACTAGCAACTATGGCTACACCTTC
CDR3 protein: CASSLDSTSNYGYTF
clone size: few
D gene: .
J gene: TRBJ1-2
V gene: TRBV5-1

CDR3 DNA: TGTGCTAGTGGTTTGGTGAACACGATTGATTCACCCCTCCACTTT
CDR3 protein: CASGLVNTIDSPLHF
clone size: .
D gene: .
J gene: TRBJ1-6
V gene: TRBV12-5

CDR3 DNA: TGTGCCAGCAGCTCAACCCGTCTCGGTCCGCGGACTAGCACAGATACGCAGTATTTT
CDR3 protein: CASSSTRLGPRTSTDTQYF
clone size: .
D gene: .
J gene: TRBJ2-3
V gene: TRBV7-9

CDR3 DNA: TGTGCCAGCAGCCTTGGGTATAGCGGCGGGGAGCTGTTTTTT
CDR3 protein: CASSLGYSGGELFF
clone size: few
D gene: .
J gene: TRBJ2-2
V gene: TRBV11-3

CDR3 DNA: TGTGCCAGCAGCTTGGGGTACGCGGCGCCCCAGCATTTT
CDR3 protein: CASSLGYAAPQHF
clone size: .
D gene: .
J gene: TRBJ1-5
V gene: TRBV5-6

CDR3 DNA: TGCGCCAGCAGCTTCGGGACAGGGGGTAATCAGCCCCAGCATTTT
CDR3 protein: CASSFGTGGNQPQHF
clone size: .
D gene: TRBD1
J gene: TRBJ1-5
V gene: TRBV5-1

CDR3 DNA: TGCGCCAGCAGCTTGGCCGTCGCCCAAGAGACCCAGTACTTC
CDR3 protein: CASSLAVAQETQYF
clone size: .
D gene: .
J gene: TRBJ2-5
V gene: TRBV5-1

CDR3 DNA: TGTGCCAGCAGCCCAAACCGGGACTTGGGCCTCTTC
CDR3 protein: CASSPNRDLGLF
clone size: .
D gene: .
J gene: TRBJ2-1
V gene: TRBV7-8

CDR3 DNA: TGTGCCAGCAGTTACGGCGGGTCTCTATCCTACGAGCAGTACTTC
CDR3 protein: CASSYGGSLSYEQYF
clone size: .
D gene: .
J gene: TRBJ2-7
V gene: TRBV6-2/TRBV6-3

CDR3 DNA: TGTGCCAGCCGGGGTCCCCACGAGCAGTACTTC
CDR3 protein: CASRGPHEQYF
clone size: .
D gene: .
J gene: TRBJ2-7
V gene: TRBV21-1

CDR3 DNA: TGTGCCAGCAGCAGGTTCGCGGTCTTGGACGGACAGAACACTGAAGCTTTCTTT
CDR3 protein: CASSRFAVLDGQNTEAFF
clone size: few
D gene: .
J gene: TRBJ1-1
V gene: TRBV27

CDR3 DNA: TGTGCCAGCAGTTTGGAACTCTCTGGGGCTTTCTTT
CDR3 protein: CASSLELSGAFF
clone size: .
D gene: .
J gene: TRBJ1-1
V gene: TRBV12-3/TRBV12-4

CDR3 DNA: TGCGCCAGCAGGGGTCCCAGGGAAACTAATGAAAAACTGTTTTTT
CDR3 protein: CASRGPRETNEKLFF
clone size: .
D gene: .
J gene: TRBJ1-4
V gene: TRBV10-1

CDR3 DNA: TGTGCCAGTAGTATAGGGGGGGATGAGCAGTTCTTC
CDR3 protein: CASSIGGDEQFF
clone size: .
D gene: .
J gene: TRBJ2-1
V gene: TRBV19

CDR3 DNA: TGCGCCAGCAGCCTGGGACAGGGGTTATCCTACGAGCAGTACTTC
CDR3 protein: CASSLGQGLSYEQYF
clone size: .
D gene: TRBD1
J gene: TRBJ2-7
V gene: TRBV5-1

CDR3 DNA: TGCGCCAGCAATGACAGGAAAGATGAAAAACTGTTTTTT
CDR3 protein: CASNDRKDEKLFF
clone size: .
D gene: .
J gene: TRBJ1-4
V gene: TRBV10-2

CDR3 DNA: TGTGCCAGCAGCGAAGGAGGGGGTCTGGACACTGAAGCTTTCTTT
CDR3 protein: CASSEGGGLDTEAFF
clone size: .
D gene: .
J gene: TRBJ1-1
V gene: TRBV6-2/TRBV6-3

CDR3 DNA: TGTGCCAGCAGCCAAGGGGGGACAGACCCCTATGGCTACACCTTC
CDR3 protein: CASSQGGTDPYGYTF
clone size: .
D gene: TRBD1
J gene: TRBJ1-2
V gene: TRBV4-2

CDR3 DNA: TGTGCCAGCAGCCAAACCGGGCTCGGCTCTGGGGCCAACGTCCTGACTTTC
CDR3 protein: CASSQTGLGSGANVLTF
clone size: .
D gene: .
J gene: TRBJ2-6
V gene: TRBV7-3

CDR3 DNA: TGTGCCAGCAGCTTACAGGGCGGTCAGCCCCAGCATTTT
CDR3 protein: CASSLQGGQPQHF
clone size: few
D gene: .
J gene: TRBJ1-5
V gene: TRBV11-2

CDR3 DNA: TGTGCCAGCAGTGAGGGGTTTGAGCAGTTCTTC
CDR3 protein: CASSEGFEQFF
clone size: once
D gene: .
J gene: TRBJ2-1
V gene: TRBV6-1

CDR3 DNA: TGTGCCAGCAGCTTAAGTGTTGGGACCTACGAGCAGTACTTC
CDR3 protein: CASSLSVGTYEQYF
clone size: few
D gene: .
J gene: TRBJ2-7
V gene: TRBV7-9

CDR3 DNA: TGTGCCAGCAGTTTATCTACCTTTTATGGCCTGAACACTGAAGCTTTCTTT
CDR3 protein: CASSLSTFYGLNTEAFF
clone size: .
D gene: .
J gene: TRBJ1-1
V gene: TRBV27

CDR3 DNA: TGCAGCGTTGTTCTGGGGAATGAGCAGTTCTTC
CDR3 protein: CSVVLGNEQFF
clone size: .
D gene: .
J gene: TRBJ2-1
V gene: TRBV29-1

CDR3 DNA: TGTGCCTGGACTAGCGGGAGTCGCTATGAGCAGTTCTTC
CDR3 protein: CAWTSGSRYEQFF
clone size: .
D gene: TRBD2
J gene: TRBJ2-1
V gene: TRBV30

CDR3 DNA: TGTGCCAGCAGCTCGACAGTGAACACTGAAGCTTTCTTT
CDR3 protein: CASSSTVNTEAFF
clone size: .
D gene: .
J gene: TRBJ1-1
V gene: TRBV7-3

CDR3 DNA: TGTGCCAGCCGTGAGATCGGTGGGCTGAACACTGAAGCTTTCTTT
CDR3 protein: CASREIGGLNTEAFF
clone size: .
D gene: .
J gene: TRBJ1-1
V gene: TRBV6-1

CDR3 DNA: TGTGCCAGCAGCCCTGGAGGGGGGAACACTGAATCTTTCTTT
CDR3 protein: CASSPGGGNTESFF
clone size: .
D gene: .
J gene: TRBJ1-1
V gene: TRBV5-4

CDR3 DNA: TGTGCCAGCAGTGCCATCGGGGGGGGGTCGCCGGATACGCAGTATTTT
CDR3 protein: CASSAIGGGSPDTQYF
clone size: .
D gene: TRBD2
J gene: TRBJ2-3
V gene: TRBV28